This entry lists 32 T cell receptor beta chains sequenced from one sample in a study of identical twins. From the 5' RACE reads, TCRdb called clonotypes with MiXCR, one entry per CDR3 protein. The sample gives about 890,000 distinct CDR3 sequences, roughly 12% of which show up once; about 1.5% is in the top ten. These data also formed part of another study, on yellow fever vaccine responses in identical twins.

Sequencing was done on a sample of PBMCs. These receptors all stem from a young woman in good health.

The rearrangement joins TRBV15 to TRBJ2-3; TRBD2 matches 9 bases. The CDR3 has 17 residues. Trimming took 8 bases from V and 2 from J; bases not matched to a gene: 14. Germline assignment: CDR1 LNHNV and CDR2 YYDKDF (reference sequence). The CDR3 reads CATRPGPSGITTDTQYF. Here the CDR3 DNA reads TGTGCCACCCGCCCGGGGCCTAGCGGGATAACCACAGATACGCAGTATTTT.

This clonotype was seen ten or more times. V is TRBV12-3 or TRBV12-4 and J is TRBJ1-4; 7 bases align to TRBD1. V lost 8 bases, J lost 8 bases, and 8 bases stayed unmatched. The CDR3 length is 13 residues. The CDR3 protein is CASAGGRREKLFF. The CDR3 region has the DNA TGTGCCAGCGCAGGGGGGCGTCGGGAAAAACTGTTTTTT.

The CDR3 sequence is CASRDRGPTYEQYF. CDR3 DNA sequence: TGTGCCAGCAGGGACAGGGGACCTACCTACGAGCAGTACTTC. This chain joins TRBV6-2 or TRBV6-3 and TRBJ2-7, with 9 bases fitting TRBD1. After removal of 6 bases from V and 2 bases from J, the junction contained 5 bases not matched to a gene. Germline assignment: CDR1 MNHEY and CDR2 SVGEGT. CDR3 length: 14 amino acids.

This clonotype showed up many times. This sequence joins TRBV7-9 and TRBJ2-3; D perhaps matches TRBD2 (5 bases). CDR1 is SEHNR, CDR2 FQNEAQ, per germline (reference sequence). This CDR3 is 16 amino acids long. V shed 5 bases and J shed 4 bases, with 19 bases lying between them. CDR3: CASSPPASRDPDTQYF. The CDR3 DNA is TGTGCCAGCAGCCCCCCGGCTAGCCGAGACCCAGATACGCAGTATTTT.

V gene TRBV5-1 combines with J gene TRBJ2-2, with 9 bases that match TRBD1. The CDR3 is 17 residues long. With V trimmed by 3 bases and J by 2 bases, 8 bases remained unmatched. Germline CDR1 is SGHRS and CDR2 is YFSETQ. The DNA of the CDR3 is TGCGCCAGCAGCTCTACTCGGGACAGGGCTAACACCGGGGAGCTGTTTTTT. It is translated as CASSSTRDRANTGELFF.

In its sample, this clonotype was seen a few times. This chain joins TRBV6-5 and TRBJ1-1; 7 bases line up with TRBD1. From germline, CDR1 is MNHEY and CDR2 SVGAGI. The ends lost 6 bases at V and 1 base at J; junction bases unmatched: 11. CDR3 length: 16 residues. The CDR3 is CASSNSRRGANTEAFF. In nucleotides, the CDR3 is TGTGCCAGCAGCAACTCACGCAGGGGGGCGAACACTGAAGCTTTCTTT.

This chain connects TRBV11-3 to TRBJ2-1; tentatively, D is TRBD2 (6 bases). The ends were cut back, 0 bases at V and 8 bases at J, with 11 bases in the middle. Germline V lookup: CDR1 SGHNT, CDR2 YENEEA. CDR3 size: 14 residues. The CDR3: CASSLEARRDEQFF. The DNA of the CDR3 is TGTGCCAGCAGCTTAGAAGCCCGGAGGGATGAGCAGTTCTTC.

The sample holds a few counts of this clonotype. This chain's CDR3 is CASRGGGANVLTF. Here the CDR3 DNA reads TGTGCCAGCAGGGGTGGTGGGGCCAACGTCCTGACTTTC. The rearrangement uses TRBV10-3 and TRBJ2-6; tentative D call: TRBD1 (6 bases). The length of the CDR3 is 13 residues. The V end was cut by 10 bases, the J end by 3 bases, with 10 bases between. The germline CDR1 and CDR2 sequences are ENHRY and SYGVKD.

V usage is TRBV12-3 or TRBV12-4 and J usage is TRBJ2-5, with a possible D match to TRBD1 (6 bases). The CDR3 extends over 11 amino acids. V lost 11 bases and J lost 6, with 13 bases in between. Written as DNA, the CDR3 is TGTGCCTCCGAGGGGGAGAAGACCCAGTACTTC. Encoded protein: CASEGEKTQYF.

This clonotype was observed a few times. V gene TRBV10-3 combines with J gene TRBJ2-5; TRBD1 matches 8 bases. Germline lookup yields CDR1 ENHRY and CDR2 SYGVKD. CDR3 length: 18 amino acids. Germline trimming cut 3 bases from V and 1 base from J; bases unmatched to any gene: 13. As DNA, the CDR3 is TGTGCCATCAGTGACATTCTGGACAGGGAGCCCCTCCAAGAGACCCAGTACTTC. Protein sequence: CAISDILDREPLQETQYF.

This clonotype was detected only a few times. This chain uses TRBV2 with TRBJ2-7; TRBD1 agrees at 7 bases. The CDR3 length is 14 residues. Per germline, CDR1 SNHLY and CDR2 FYNNEI. Unmatched junction bases numbered 9, after V lost 2 bases and J lost 8 bases. The CDR3 reads CASSEPRQGDQQYV. As DNA, the CDR3 is TGTGCCAGCAGTGAACCGAGACAGGGAGATCAGCAGTACGTC.

This clonotype was seen a few times. The chain joins TRBV25-1 to TRBJ2-1; 7 bases are shared with TRBD2. V gave up 4 bases and J gave up 7 bases; unmatched junction bases: 10. The germline CDR1 and CDR2 sequences are MGHDK and SYGVNS. The CDR3 length is 15 residues. As DNA, the CDR3 is TGTGCCAGCAGTGCCATGGCGGGAGTACAGAATGAGCAGTTCTTC. This translates into CASSAMAGVQNEQFF. Using reference TRBV25-1 and TRBJ2-1 for the parts outside the CDR3, the full variable domain is EADIYQTPRYLVIGTGKKITLECSQTMGHDKMYWYQQDPGMELHLIHYSYGVNSTEKGDLSSESTVSRIRTEHFPLTLESARPSHTSQYLCASSAMAGVQNEQFFGPGTRLTVL.

Many counts were recorded for this clonotype. The V and J genes are TRBV20-1 and TRBJ1-2, with TRBD1 matching 7 bases. The germline gives CDR1 DFQATT, CDR2 SNEGSKA (reference sequence). This CDR3 contains 13 residues. The V segment lost 3 bases and the J segment 7 bases; nucleotides outside the gene matches: 8. The chain's CDR3 is CSASLPGGAGYTF. In nucleotides, the CDR3 is TGCAGTGCTAGTCTTCCAGGGGGAGCTGGCTACACCTTC.

This clonotype has just a few counts. This chain connects TRBV7-3 to TRBJ1-1; D gene uncertain. Germline V gene data show CDR1 as SGHTA and CDR2 as FQGTGA. The CDR3 has 15 residues. Trimming cost V 5 bases and J 8 bases, with 21 bases left between them. CDR3 DNA: TGTGCCAGCAGCCCAACCGCTGTGGCGAGTGAAGAAGCTTTCTTT. This codes for CASSPTAVASEEAFF.

The chain uses TRBV20-1 and TRBJ2-2; D uncertain. The CDR3 is made up of 13 amino acids. The germline gives CDR1 DFQATT, CDR2 SNEGSKA (reference sequence). Trimming removed 0 bases from V and 4 bases from J, with 6 bases in between. The CDR3 sequence: CSAREVITGELFF. DNA for the CDR3: TGCAGTGCTAGAGAAGTGATCACCGGGGAGCTGTTTTTT.

The rearrangement links TRBV11-1 to TRBJ2-6, with 8 bases aligning to TRBD1. With 1 base clipped from V and 0 bases from J, the junction kept 5 bases outside the gene matches. Germline assignment: CDR1 SGHAT and CDR2 FQDESV (reference sequence). CDR3 size: 18 residues. The CDR3, as DNA: TGTGCCAGCAGCTTAGGACAGGGGCGTTTCTCTGGGGCCAACGTCCTGACTTTC. Translated: CASSLGQGRFSGANVLTF.

This clonotype came up a few times. The chain links TRBV12-3 or TRBV12-4 to TRBJ2-5; 10 positions agree with TRBD2. V lost 4 bases, J lost 3 bases, and 8 bases stayed unmatched. The CDR3 totals 16 residues. The CDR3 DNA follows: TGTGCCAGCAGTTCTACCCTCCTAGCGGGAGAAGAGACCCAGTACTTC. It is translated as CASSSTLLAGEETQYF.

In this sample, this clonotype turned up a few times. The chain uses TRBV28 and TRBJ2-3, with 10 bases identical to TRBD2. The V segment lost 5 bases and the J segment 2 bases; nucleotides outside the gene matches: 10. This CDR3 is built from 17 residues. CDR1 MDHEN and CDR2 SYDVKM come from the germline V gene. CDR3 sequence reads: CASSPRGSGRITDTQYF. The CDR3 DNA sequence: TGTGCCAGCAGTCCCCGTGGTAGCGGGAGGATCACAGATACGCAGTATTTT.

The J gene is TRBJ2-7, the V gene TRBV6-1, with D unclear. Per germline, CDR1 MNHNS and CDR2 SASEGT. The V and J ends lost 5 bases and 7 bases respectively, with 18 bases between them. The CDR3 spans 14 residues. The CDR3 protein is CASSPHPGTGEQYV. CDR3 nucleotides: TGTGCCAGCAGTCCCCACCCGGGTACCGGGGAGCAGTACGTC.

Ten or more counts support this clonotype. The chain recombines TRBV12-3 or TRBV12-4 with TRBJ2-2; tentative D call: TRBD1 (5 bases). The ends were cut back, 10 bases at V and 4 bases at J, with 10 bases in the middle. The CDR3 is 12 amino acids. For the CDR3, the DNA is TGTGCCACAGGGCAGCCCACCGGGGAGCTGTTTTTT. Translated, it gives CATGQPTGELFF.

V is TRBV14 and J is TRBJ2-5; no clear D gene. Germline V gene data show CDR1 as SGHDN and CDR2 as FVKESK. This CDR3 comprises 13 residues. V lost 4 bases and J lost 5, with 11 bases in between. The CDR3: CASSLQMGETQYF. In DNA form, the CDR3 reads TGTGCCAGCAGCCTCCAGATGGGTGAGACCCAGTACTTC.

J is TRBJ2-5 and V is TRBV28, with 9 bases aligning to TRBD1. CDR3 size: 15 residues. Germline V gene sequence: CDR1 MDHEN, CDR2 SYDVKM. J lost 5 bases, V lost 5 bases, and 9 bases had no gene match. The CDR3 coding sequence is TGTGCCAGCAGTCAACAGGGGGCCAACGAGGAGACCCAGTACTTC. Protein product: CASSQQGANEETQYF.

This clonotype was detected only a few times. This rearrangement joins TRBV20-1 to TRBJ2-7, with 7 positions matching TRBD2. Germline V CDR1 and CDR2: DFQATT, SNEGSKA (reference sequence). J lost 1 base, V lost 0 bases, and 9 bases had no gene match. The CDR3 length is 16 residues. DNA for the CDR3: TGCAGTGCTAGAGATCGGGGAGGGGAATTGTCCTACGAGCAGTACTTC. Translating it yields CSARDRGGELSYEQYF.

Only a few counts were recorded for this clonotype. The chain is built from TRBV5-1 and TRBJ2-5; D not certain. This CDR3 region has 14 residues. Trimming stripped 3 bases from V and 0 bases from J, with 9 bases between. Germline loops: CDR1 SGHRS, CDR2 YFSETQ. The CDR3 nucleotides read TGCGCCAGCAGCTCCCGAATCAACCAAGAGACCCAGTACTTC. Amino acid sequence: CASSSRINQETQYF.

V is TRBV10-2 and J is TRBJ2-7; D not resolved. The CDR3 has 13 residues. Trimming took off 2 bases at V and 12 bases at J, with 17 bases between the two ends. In germline, CDR1 is WSHSY, CDR2 SAAADI. CDR3 region: CASSEDVKSTWYF. In DNA, the CDR3 is TGCGCCAGCAGTGAGGACGTAAAATCTACGTGGTACTTC.

This clonotype was counted between two and nine times. The rearrangement links TRBV15 to TRBJ1-4; the D gene is possibly TRBD1 (6 bases). The CDR3 totals 16 residues. CDR1 is LNHNV and CDR2 is YYDKDF in the germline V gene (reference sequence). V was cut by 5 bases and J by 5 bases, with 18 bases left in between. The CDR3 protein is CATSSRGGVRNEKLFF. In DNA form, the CDR3 reads TGTGCCACCAGCTCCAGGGGAGGGGTCCGAAATGAAAAACTGTTTTTT. Full variable domain (outside the CDR3, taken from reference TRBV15 and TRBJ1-4): DAMVIQNPRYQVTQFGKPVTLSCSQTLNHNVMYWYQQKSSQAPKLLFHYYDKDFNNEADTPDNFQSRRPNTSFCFLDIRSPGLGDTAMYLCATSSRGGVRNEKLFFGSGTQLSVL.

The J gene is TRBJ1-6, the V gene TRBV20-1; D possibly corresponds to TRBD1 (6 bases). Germline V CDR1 and CDR2: DFQATT, SNEGSKA (reference sequence). The CDR3 is 12 residues long. V lost 5 bases and J lost 7, with 9 bases in between. The CDR3 is CSARDTNSPLHF. The CDR3 DNA reads TGCAGTGCTCGGGACACAAATTCACCCCTCCACTTT.

This chain connects TRBV12-3 or TRBV12-4 to TRBJ2-2, with D possibly matching TRBD2 (6 bases). The V end was cut by 3 bases, the J end by 7 bases, with 9 bases between. This CDR3 is built from 13 residues. The CDR3 is CASSFLGLGELFF. The CDR3 region has the DNA TGTGCCAGCAGTTTCTTGGGACTCGGGGAGCTGTTTTTT.

This clonotype showed up many times. The chain joins TRBV24-1 to TRBJ2-5, with 7 bases that match TRBD1. The junction had 8 bases not matched to a gene; V was cut back by 9 bases and J by 2 bases. The CDR3 runs 14 residues. In germline, CDR1 is KGHDR, CDR2 SFDVKD. CDR3 nucleotides: TGTGCCACCGGGGACAGAGAGATACAAGAGACCCAGTACTTC. Protein sequence: CATGDREIQETQYF.

The table lists this clonotype with a few counts. The chain combines TRBV20-1 with TRBJ2-3; possibly TRBD1 for D (5 bases). Trimming pared 7 bases from V and 0 bases from J, leaving 11 bases between. CDR3 size: 13 residues. Germline CDR1 DFQATT, CDR2 SNEGSKA (reference sequence). The CDR3 bases are TGCAGTGTGTGGGGCAGGAGCACAGATACGCAGTATTTT. Translated: CSVWGRSTDTQYF.

This clonotype was seen many times. The chain combines TRBV3-1 with TRBJ1-3; TRBD1 matches at 8 bases. Germline lookup yields CDR1 LGHDT and CDR2 YNNKEL (reference sequence). The trim removed 1 base at V and 9 bases at J, leaving 14 bases unmatched. CDR3 length equals 17 residues. CDR3 loop: CASSQGGTGRGRSTIYF. CDR3 bases: TGTGCCAGCAGCCAAGGGGGGACAGGACGGGGCCGAAGCACCATATATTTT.

Ten or more counts support this clonotype. Germline is not matched at one junction end, which may reflect a read error. V and J are TRBV3-1 and TRBJ2-1, with a possible D match to TRBD2 (5 bases). The CDR3 extends over 19 amino acids. The germline CDR1 and CDR2 sequences are LGHDT and YNNKEL (reference sequence). CDR3 in amino acids: CASSHRPWVEVSSYNEQFF. Here the CDR3 DNA reads TGTGCCAGCAGTCATCGGCCGTGGGTGGAGGTAAGCTCCTACAATGAGCAGTTTTTC.